The 15 T cell receptor beta chains below all came from one sample that was sequenced in a study of T cells in Graves' hyperthyroidism and ophthalmopathy. Regions amplified from RNA transcripts were the TCR beta CDR3 regions. The TCR CDR3 first-round RT-PCR relied on the HTBI primer set. Via MiXCR, TCRdb re-called the multiplex PCR reads, giving one row per CDR3 protein. The sample shows about 320,000 distinct CDR3 sequences, approximately 15% of them seen only once. The sequencing input was blood. These TCRs come from a man under 40 with Graves' hyperthyroidism.

The genes are TRBV12-3 or TRBV12-4 and TRBJ2-5; 9 bases fit TRBD2. V lost 4 bases, J lost 1 base, and 10 bases stayed unmatched. This CDR3 region has 17 residues. The CDR3 bases are TGTGCCAGCAGTTGGACCCCAGCGGGAGGAGTCCAAGAGACCCAGTACTTC. Its translation: CASSWTPAGGVQETQYF.

The chain carries TRBV28 and TRBJ2-3; maybe TRBD2 (5 bases). V was trimmed by 7 bases and J by 7 bases, leaving 21 bases between them. The CDR3 length is 15 residues. Germline V gives CDR1 MDHEN, CDR2 SYDVKM. The CDR3 region is CASTKSGQLGNTQYF. The CDR3 DNA reads as TGTGCCAGCACCAAGAGCGGCCAGCTGGGGAATACGCAGTATTTT.

This clonotype was observed many times. The chain recombines TRBV3-1 with TRBJ2-1; no clear D. The CDR3 has 12 residues. V was cut by 1 base and J by 10 bases, with 8 bases left in between. Germline-derived CDR1 and CDR2 are LGHDT and YNNKEL (reference sequence). Written as DNA, the CDR3 is TGTGCCAGCAGCCAAGGGTCGCGGGAGCAGTTCTTC. This codes for CASSQGSREQFF.

This clonotype was counted at least ten times. This chain uses TRBV20-1 with TRBJ2-7; TRBD2 matches 9 bases. The J segment lost 2 bases and the V segment lost 6 bases, leaving 5 bases of the junction unmatched. The CDR3 covers 13 residues. The V gene's germline CDR1 is DFQATT and CDR2 SNEGSKA (reference sequence). The DNA of the CDR3 is TGCAGTGCAGCGAGCGGGGGGACCTACGAGCAGTACTTC. Its translation is CSAASGGTYEQYF.

This clonotype was seen at least ten times. This chain joins TRBV5-1 and TRBJ2-1; D gene uncertain. Trimming stripped 4 bases from V and 9 bases from J, with 8 bases between. The CDR3 has 11 residues. Germline V gene sequence: CDR1 SGHRS, CDR2 YFSETQ. The CDR3 region is CASSLNSEQFF. The DNA of the CDR3 is TGCGCCAGCAGCCTCAATAGTGAGCAGTTCTTC. Based on the CDR3 plus reference TRBV5-1 and TRBJ2-1, the full variable domain is KAGVTQTPRYLIKTRGQQVTLSCSPISGHRSVSWYQQTPGQGLQFLFEYFSETQRNKGNFPGRFSGRQFSNSRSEMNVSTLELGDSALYLCASSLNSEQFFGPGTRLTVL.

This clonotype was detected only a few times. This rearrangement joins TRBV25-1 to TRBJ2-7; 7 bases agree with TRBD1. V was clipped by 4 bases and J by 4 bases; unmatched bases: 7. The germline V gene encodes CDR1 MGHDK and CDR2 SYGVNS. The CDR3 loop spans 14 amino acids. CDR3 in amino acids: CASSGVGTAYEQYF. The DNA for the CDR3 is TGTGCCAGCAGTGGGGTCGGGACAGCATACGAGCAGTACTTC.

This clonotype was detected only a few times. This chain links TRBV19 with TRBJ1-2, with no clear D. Trimming took 3 bases from V and 7 from J, leaving 9 bases between them. This CDR3 has 12 amino acids. Per the germline V gene, CDR1 is LNHDA and CDR2 is SQIVND (reference sequence). CDR3 sequence: CASSIGGIGYTF. In DNA form, the CDR3 reads TGTGCCAGTAGTATTGGCGGGATTGGCTACACCTTC.

This clonotype was found many times. DNA for the CDR3: TGCGCCAGCAGCCTCCTACCCGGGGGAGGAACAGATACGCAGTATTTT. Translating gives CASSLLPGGGTDTQYF. The chain combines TRBV5-1 with TRBJ2-3; D might be TRBD2 (6 bases). The CDR3 extends over 16 amino acids. In germline, CDR1 is SGHRS, CDR2 YFSETQ. The V gene lost 4 bases and the J gene lost 3 bases, with 18 bases spanning the gap.

This clonotype was seen only a few times. At one of its ends the junction is not consistent with the germline gene, which may arise from a read error. This chain uses TRBV11-2 with TRBJ1-5; D not certain. The CDR3 has 13 amino acids. Germline loops: CDR1 SGHAT, CDR2 FQNNGV. This CDR3 is CASSPTHTQPQHF. The CDR3 DNA follows: TGCGCCAGCAGCCCCACGCACACTCAGCCCCAGCATTTT.

This chain links TRBV30 with TRBJ2-6; 8 positions agree with TRBD1. Trimming removed 4 bases from V and 3 bases from J; junction bases left unmatched: 8. The CDR3 spans 16 residues. The germline CDR1 and CDR2 sequences are GTSNPN and SVGIG (reference sequence). The DNA of the CDR3 is TGTGCCTGGATGCGGACAGGGCCTTTTGGGGCCAACGTCCTGACTTTC. It translates to CAWMRTGPFGANVLTF. Supplemented by reference TRBV30 and TRBJ2-6, the full variable domain reads SQTIHQWPATLVQPVGSPLSLECTVEGTSNPNLYWYRQAAGRGLQLLFYSVGIGQISSEVPQNLSASRPQDRQFILSSKKLLLSDSGFYLCAWMRTGPFGANVLTFGAGSRLTVL.

The V call is TRBV14, the J call TRBJ2-7; D gene uncertain. Trimming shortened V by 1 base and J by 7 bases, and 14 bases separated the two germline ends. This CDR3 is built from 14 residues. The V gene's germline CDR1 is SGHDN and CDR2 FVKESK. The CDR3 loop is CASSQAPERFEQYF. CDR3 coding DNA: TGTGCCAGCAGCCAAGCACCGGAGCGATTTGAGCAGTACTTC.

This clonotype showed up just a few times. V is TRBV5-1 and J is TRBJ2-3, with TRBD2 matching 7 bases. V trimming: 4 bases; J trimming: 4 bases; junction bases outside the gene matches: 9. This CDR3 contains 15 residues. The germline CDR1 and CDR2 sequences are SGHRS and YFSETQ. The CDR3 reads CASSTEDAGADTQYF. The CDR3 DNA reads as TGCGCCAGCAGCACGGAGGATGCGGGGGCAGATACGCAGTATTTT.

This clonotype has ten or more counts. This chain uses TRBV7-8 with TRBJ1-4, with 7 bases lining up with TRBD1. Germline CDR1 reads SGHVS; CDR2 reads FQNEAQ. V lost 5 bases, J lost 3 bases, and 3 bases stayed unmatched. The CDR3 covers 14 residues. CDR3 loop: CASSPGQSNEKLFF. The CDR3 nucleotides read TGTGCCAGCAGCCCGGGACAGTCTAATGAAAAACTGTTTTTT.

The chain employs TRBV7-9 and TRBJ2-1; 8 nucleotides align to TRBD2. Trimming removed 5 bases from V and 7 bases from J; junction bases left unmatched: 7. The CDR3 loop spans 14 amino acids. The germline V gene has CDR1 SEHNR and CDR2 FQNEAQ (reference sequence). The chain's CDR3 is CASSRGGRANEQFF. CDR3 DNA sequence: TGTGCCAGCAGCCGGGGGGGCAGGGCGAATGAGCAGTTCTTC.

The CDR3 protein is CASSLATFTGTGSYEQYF. The CDR3 nucleotides are TGTGCCAGCAGCTTAGCCACCTTTACCGGGACAGGATCCTACGAGCAGTACTTC. The chain links TRBV7-9 to TRBJ2-7; 8 bases are shared with TRBD1. The ends lost 0 bases at V and 1 base at J; junction bases unmatched: 11. The CDR3 length is 18 residues. The germline CDR1 and CDR2 sequences are SEHNR and FQNEAQ (reference sequence).